This passage covers 13 T cell receptor beta chains from one sample sequenced in a study of CD8 T cells in Susac syndrome. Random hexamers were used to reverse transcribe an amount of about 0.45 to 1 ug RNA. One entry per CDR3 protein results from TCRdb running MiXCR on the immunoSEQ multiplex PCR reads. Among roughly 190,000 distinct CDR3 sequences listed, roughly 95% were seen once. The specimen was CD4+ T cells from PBMCs. The source is a human donor with Susac syndrome.

This clonotype has only one observation. The V and J genes are TRBV28 and TRBJ2-7; a possible D gene is TRBD2 (5 bases). The V and J ends lost 6 bases and 12 bases respectively, with 18 bases between them. The CDR3 sequence is 12 residues long. Germline V gene sequence: CDR1 MDHEN, CDR2 SYDVKM. The CDR3 sequence is CASRTGILRPYF. The CDR3 DNA sequence: TGTGCCAGCAGGACCGGGATATTGAGGCCGTACTTC.

This clonotype has just one count. This chain joins TRBV20-1 and TRBJ2-4; 9 bases fit TRBD2. CDR3 length equals 13 residues. The V gene's germline CDR1 is DFQATT and CDR2 SNEGSKA (reference sequence). V lost 5 bases, J lost 9 bases, and 8 bases stayed unmatched. CDR3 sequence: CSALARGGIIQYF. The CDR3 nucleotides read TGCAGTGCTCTAGCGCGGGGGGGGATCATTCAGTACTTC.

J is TRBJ1-1 and V is TRBV15; TRBD1 is a possible D gene (5 bases). Between the trimmed V and J ends, which lost 0 bases and 4 bases, there was a span of 12 bases. The CDR3 is 15 residues long. Germline loops: CDR1 LNHNV, CDR2 YYDKDF (reference sequence). The CDR3 is CATSRDRGVATEAFF. The CDR3 DNA sequence: TGTGCCACCAGCAGAGATCGGGGGGTGGCCACTGAAGCTTTCTTT.

The chain links TRBV3-1 to TRBJ2-5, with TRBD2 as a possible D gene (5 bases). This CDR3 spans 13 amino acids. Looked up from germline, CDR1 is LGHDT and CDR2 is YNNKEL (reference sequence). V lost 3 bases and J lost 5, with 10 bases in between. The CDR3 bases are TGTGCCAGCAGCCAGTGGAGGCGGGAGACCCAGTACTTC. Translation: CASSQWRRETQYF.

A note on this clonotype: A read error may produce the germline difference seen at one junction end. V is TRBV12-5 and J is TRBJ1-5; D gene ambiguous. This CDR3 has 18 residues. Germline CDR1 is LGHNT and CDR2 is FRNRAP. The CDR3 bases are TGTGCTAGTGTTTTGGTGATTGCAGAGGGAGTAAGCAATCAGCCCCAGCATTTT. This codes for CASVLVIAEGVSNQPQHF. The entire variable domain, with the rest obtained from reference TRBV12-5 and TRBJ1-5, is as follows: DARVTQTPRHKVTEMGQEVTMRCQPILGHNTVFWYRQTMMQGLELLAYFRNRAPLDDSGMPKDRFSAEMPDATLATLKIQPSEPRDSAVYFCASVLVIAEGVSNQPQHFGDGTRLSIL.

The J gene is TRBJ1-1, the V gene TRBV20-1; D perhaps matches TRBD1 (6 bases). CDR1 and CDR2 (germline): DFQATT, SNEGSKA (reference sequence). The V and J ends lost 6 bases and 1 base respectively, with 15 bases between them. The CDR3 loop spans 14 amino acids. The DNA of the CDR3 is TGCAGTGCCCCCCGGGACAACACGAACACTGAAGCTTTCTTT. Translating gives CSAPRDNTNTEAFF.

This chain connects TRBV20-1 to TRBJ1-4; 9 nucleotides align to TRBD1. The germline V gene has CDR1 DFQATT and CDR2 SNEGSKA (reference sequence). The CDR3 runs to 14 residues. The V and J ends lost 5 bases and 7 bases, in that order; junction bases with no gene match: 8. CDR3 DNA: TGCAGTGCTCAAACGGGACAGGGAACTGAAAAACTGTTTTTT. Translated: CSAQTGQGTEKLFF.

This chain links TRBV7-9 with TRBJ2-5; no clear D. The V end lost 2 bases, the J end lost 5 bases, and 12 bases lay between the germline ends. The CDR3 has 14 amino acids. Germline CDR1 reads SEHNR; CDR2 reads FQNEAQ (reference sequence). Here the CDR3 DNA reads TGTGCCAGCAGCTTAACACTAAAGAGGGAGACCCAGTACTTC. The encoded protein is CASSLTLKRETQYF.

The V and J genes are TRBV18 and TRBJ2-7, with 8 bases identical to TRBD1. Per germline, CDR1 KGHSH and CDR2 LQKENI. Trimming took 3 bases from V and 3 from J; bases not matched to a gene: 4. The CDR3 length is 14 residues. The CDR3 DNA reads as TGTGCCAGCTCACCGAGGGACAGGAGCTACGAGCAGTACTTC. Encoded protein: CASSPRDRSYEQYF.

V gene TRBV18 combines with J gene TRBJ2-1; D not certain. The CDR3 loop spans 12 amino acids. Between the trimmed V and J ends, which lost 3 bases and 10 bases, there was a span of 10 bases. The germline V gene has CDR1 KGHSH and CDR2 LQKENI. In nucleotides, the CDR3 is TGTGCCAGCTCACCTCTGGTTAAAGAGCAGTTCTTC. Its protein product is CASSPLVKEQFF.

In its sample, this clonotype was seen once. The chain has TRBV4-2 and TRBJ2-1; 8 bases line up with TRBD2. Germline V CDR1 and CDR2: LGHNA, YNFKEQ. With 5 bases clipped from V and 3 bases from J, the junction kept 9 bases outside the gene matches. This CDR3 comprises 16 residues. Here the CDR3 reads CASSSPPGLGYNEQFF. The CDR3 DNA is TGTGCCAGCAGCTCTCCCCCGGGACTAGGCTACAATGAGCAGTTCTTC.

The V gene is TRBV5-1, the J gene TRBJ1-6; D possibly corresponds to TRBD1 (6 bases). The V and J ends lost 4 bases and 6 bases respectively, with 17 bases between them. CDR1 and CDR2 from the germline V gene are SGHRS and YFSETQ. The CDR3 has 16 amino acids. The CDR3 DNA reads TGCGCCAGCAGCATGGACGGCGGACAGTTTAATTCACCCCTCCACTTT. Amino acids: CASSMDGGQFNSPLHF.

The CDR3 loop is CASSVGQGTPWRPANYGYTF. CDR3 in DNA: TGTGCCAGCAGCGTAGGACAGGGGACTCCTTGGAGACCAGCTAACTATGGCTACACCTTC. The V call is TRBV9, the J call TRBJ1-2, with 8 nucleotides matching TRBD1. The ends lost 0 bases at V and 0 bases at J; junction bases unmatched: 16. Germline values: CDR1 SGDLS, CDR2 YYNGEE. The CDR3 covers 20 residues. Supplemented by reference TRBV9 and TRBJ1-2, the full variable domain reads DSGVTQTPKHLITATGQRVTLRCSPRSGDLSVYWYQQSLDQGLQFLIQYYNGEERAKGNILERFSAQQFPDLHSELNLSSLELGDSALYFCASSVGQGTPWRPANYGYTFGSGTRLTVV.